The sample holds a few counts of the clone carrying this TCR beta chain. This sample is part of a study of blood T cell repertoires in COVID-19. Study background: The United States, Italy and Spain were the sources of the acute and convalescent COVID-19 samples. In each case, the material was cDNA or gDNA derived from T cells, B-cell-depleted T cells, or PBMCs.

Patients at the Seattle site were enrolled during active infection and followed longitudinally. The V and J ends lost 3 bases and 7 bases, in that order; junction bases with no gene match: 2. The CDR3 loop spans 13 amino acids. CDR1 KGHSH and CDR2 LQKENI come from the germline V gene. The authors' processing: Nucleated cell counts were estimated from reference gene primer amplification. TCRdb's table, derived via immunoSEQ multiplex PCR, lists solely in-frame clones and lacks some. The V and J calls and clone size are taken from that table; D and trimming were inferred from the DNA. This sample has around 180,000 clones, with about 85% found just once.

The TCR sequence derives from a person aged 65-85 years with COVID-19, enrolled during active disease. V gene TRBV18 combines with J gene TRBJ1-4, with TRBD1 identical over 7 bases. The sequenced sample consisted of peripheral blood. In nucleotides, the CDR3 is TGTGCCAGCTCACCGACAGGGAGTGAAAAACTGTTTTTT. This gives the protein CASSPTGSEKLFF.